What follows are 8 T cell receptor beta chains derived from one specimen sequenced in a study of CD8 T cells in ankylosing spondylitis. MiXCR, applied by TCRdb to the 5' RACE reads, yields one record per CDR3 protein. The sample records some 240,000 distinct CDR3 sequences, 8% to 9.5% being singletons. The sequenced sample consisted of blood, either unsorted or a sorted T cell fraction (not recorded which). Receptors originate from a male donor with ankylosing spondylitis or in good health (not recorded which).

At least ten counts were recorded for this clonotype. V is TRBV20-1 and J is TRBJ2-5; D gene unclear. The V gene's germline CDR1 is DFQATT and CDR2 SNEGSKA (reference sequence). The CDR3 loop spans 15 amino acids. V was cut by 0 bases and J by 1 base, with 12 bases left in between. The CDR3 region is CSARDLRQIQETQYF. CDR3 bases: TGCAGTGCTAGAGATCTTCGTCAGATCCAAGAGACCCAGTACTTC.

This clonotype was counted ten times or more. This chain uses TRBV30 with TRBJ1-1; D ambiguous. Trimming stripped 7 bases from V and 0 bases from J, with 3 bases between. CDR1 and CDR2 (germline): GTSNPN, SVGIG (reference sequence). This CDR3 region has 10 residues. As DNA, the CDR3 is TGTGCCTCCTTGAACACTGAAGCTTTCTTT. Its protein product is CASLNTEAFF.

This clonotype was seen a few times. V gene TRBV12-3 or TRBV12-4 combines with J gene TRBJ1-1, with a weak D call TRBD1 (5 bases). The CDR3 extends over 15 amino acids. Trimming stripped 6 bases from V and 2 bases from J, with 16 bases between. The CDR3 nucleotides are TGTGCCAGCAGCTCCCTGGGGGGAATCAACACTGAAGCTTTCTTT. Translated, it gives CASSSLGGINTEAFF.

This clonotype occurred many times. The chain joins TRBV5-1 to TRBJ2-1; 11 nucleotides line up with TRBD2. The CDR3 spans 14 residues. Germline V lookup: CDR1 SGHRS, CDR2 YFSETQ. V was pared by 2 bases and J by 6 bases, with 1 base of the junction left unmatched. The CDR3 DNA is TGCGCCAGCAGCTTTAGCGGGGGGGCCAATGAGCAGTTCTTC. It translates to CASSFSGGANEQFF.

This clonotype was detected ten times or more. The CDR3 sequence: CASSTGTGPNQPQHF. DNA for the CDR3: TGTGCCAGCAGCACCGGGACAGGGCCCAATCAGCCCCAGCATTTT. The V and J genes are TRBV9 and TRBJ1-5; 9 nucleotides match TRBD1. There are 15 residues in the CDR3. J gave up 3 bases and V 4 bases, and 5 bases lay outside the gene matches. Germline V gene sequence: CDR1 SGDLS, CDR2 YYNGEE.

This clonotype has a count of ten or more. The chain employs TRBV5-1 and TRBJ2-5; TRBD1 matches at 9 bases. V shed 6 bases, J shed 5 bases, and the junction held 8 bases outside the gene matches. The CDR3 length is 14 residues. In germline, CDR1 is SGHRS, CDR2 YFSETQ. CDR3 DNA: TGCGCCAGCACCGGGACAGGGAGTGGGGAGACCCAGTACTTC. This translates into CASTGTGSGETQYF.

This clonotype was seen repeatedly, ten times or more. The chain combines TRBV6-1 with TRBJ2-6, with D possibly being TRBD1 (5 bases). The CDR3 is made up of 16 amino acids. The V gene lost 6 bases and the J gene lost 0 bases, with 12 bases spanning the gap. Germline V gene sequence: CDR1 MNHNS, CDR2 SASEGT. DNA of the CDR3: TGTGCCAGCAGCAATAGGGGCTTCTCTGGGGCCAACGTCCTGACTTTC. It specifies CASSNRGFSGANVLTF.

V is TRBV10-3 and J is TRBJ1-3; 10 positions agree with TRBD1. The V gene end was trimmed by 6 bases and the J gene end by 4 bases; junction bases not matched to a gene: 9. The length of the CDR3 is 16 residues. Germline V gives CDR1 ENHRY, CDR2 SYGVKD. The CDR3 loop is CAISSPGQGPGNTIYF. CDR3 nucleotides: TGTGCCATCAGCTCCCCGGGACAGGGGCCCGGAAACACCATATATTTT.